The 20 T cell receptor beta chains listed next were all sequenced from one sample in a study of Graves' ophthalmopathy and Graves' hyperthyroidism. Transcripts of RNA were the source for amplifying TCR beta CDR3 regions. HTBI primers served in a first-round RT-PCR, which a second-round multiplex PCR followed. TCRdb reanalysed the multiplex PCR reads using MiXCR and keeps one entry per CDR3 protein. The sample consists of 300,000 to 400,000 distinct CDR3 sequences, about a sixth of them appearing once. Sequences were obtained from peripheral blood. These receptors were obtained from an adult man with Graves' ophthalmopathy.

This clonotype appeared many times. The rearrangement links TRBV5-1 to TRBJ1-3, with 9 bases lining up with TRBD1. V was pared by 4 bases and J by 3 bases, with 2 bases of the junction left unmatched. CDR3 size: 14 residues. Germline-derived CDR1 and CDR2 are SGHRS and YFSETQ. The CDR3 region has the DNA TGCGCCAGCAGCGAGGACAGGGGTGGAAACACCATATATTTT. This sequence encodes CASSEDRGGNTIYF.

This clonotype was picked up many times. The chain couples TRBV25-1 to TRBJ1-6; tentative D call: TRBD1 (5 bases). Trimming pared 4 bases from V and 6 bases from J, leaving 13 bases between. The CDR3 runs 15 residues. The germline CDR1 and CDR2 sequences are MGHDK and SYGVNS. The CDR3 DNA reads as TGTGCCAGCAGTGCGTCCGGGGACCTTAATTCACCCCTCCACTTT. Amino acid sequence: CASSASGDLNSPLHF.

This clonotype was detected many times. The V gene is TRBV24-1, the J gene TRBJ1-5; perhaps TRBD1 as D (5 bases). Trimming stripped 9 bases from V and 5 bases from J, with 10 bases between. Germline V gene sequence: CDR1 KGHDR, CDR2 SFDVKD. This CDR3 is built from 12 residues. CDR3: CATGAGDQPQHF. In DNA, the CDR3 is TGTGCCACCGGGGCGGGGGATCAGCCCCAGCATTTT.

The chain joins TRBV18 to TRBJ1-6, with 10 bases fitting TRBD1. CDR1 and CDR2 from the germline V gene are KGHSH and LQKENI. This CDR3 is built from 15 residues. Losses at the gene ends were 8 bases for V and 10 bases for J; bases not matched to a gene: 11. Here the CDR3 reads CASASGDRGRSPLHF. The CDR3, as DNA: TGTGCCAGCGCCTCGGGGGACAGGGGTAGGTCACCCCTCCACTTT. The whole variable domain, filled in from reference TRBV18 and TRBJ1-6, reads NAGVMQNPRHLVRRRGQEARLRCSPMKGHSHVYWYRQLPEEGLKFMVYLQKENIIDESGMPKERFSAEFPKEGPSILRIQQVVRGDSAAYFCASASGDRGRSPLHFGNGTRLTVT.

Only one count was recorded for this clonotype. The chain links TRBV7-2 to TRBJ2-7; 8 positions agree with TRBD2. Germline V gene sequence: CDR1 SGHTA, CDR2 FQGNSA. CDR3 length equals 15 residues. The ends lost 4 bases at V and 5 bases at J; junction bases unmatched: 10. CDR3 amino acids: CASSSGPAGANEQYV. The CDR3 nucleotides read TGTGCCAGCAGCTCAGGTCCAGCGGGAGCCAACGAGCAGTACGTC.

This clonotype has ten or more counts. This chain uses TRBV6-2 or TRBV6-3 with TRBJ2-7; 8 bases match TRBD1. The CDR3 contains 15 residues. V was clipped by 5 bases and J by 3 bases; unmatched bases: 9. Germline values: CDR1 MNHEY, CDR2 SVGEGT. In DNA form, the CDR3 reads TGTGCCAGCAGTCCGGGACAGGTAAAACTCTACGAGCAGTACTTC. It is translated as CASSPGQVKLYEQYF.

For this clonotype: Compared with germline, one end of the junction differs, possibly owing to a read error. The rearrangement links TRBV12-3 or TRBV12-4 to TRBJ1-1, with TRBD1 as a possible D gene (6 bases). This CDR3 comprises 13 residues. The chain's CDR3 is CASRYTEGGEACF. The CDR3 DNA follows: TGTGCCAGCAGGTATACAGAAGGGGGAGAAGCTTGCTTT.

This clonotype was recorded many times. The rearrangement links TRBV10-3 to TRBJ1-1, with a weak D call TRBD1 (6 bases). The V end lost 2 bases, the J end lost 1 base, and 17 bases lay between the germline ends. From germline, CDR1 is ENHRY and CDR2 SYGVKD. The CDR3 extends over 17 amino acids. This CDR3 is CAISEIIYRGRNTEAFF. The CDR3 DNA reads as TGTGCCATCAGTGAGATTATTTATAGGGGGAGGAACACTGAAGCTTTCTTT.

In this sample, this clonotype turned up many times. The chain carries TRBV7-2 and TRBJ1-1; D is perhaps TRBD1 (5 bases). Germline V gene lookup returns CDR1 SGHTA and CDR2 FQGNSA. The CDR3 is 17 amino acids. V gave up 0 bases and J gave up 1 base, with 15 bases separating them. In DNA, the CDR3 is TGTGCCAGCAGCTTAGCGGGAGCAGGGTGGAGGAACACTGAAGCTTTCTTT. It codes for CASSLAGAGWRNTEAFF.

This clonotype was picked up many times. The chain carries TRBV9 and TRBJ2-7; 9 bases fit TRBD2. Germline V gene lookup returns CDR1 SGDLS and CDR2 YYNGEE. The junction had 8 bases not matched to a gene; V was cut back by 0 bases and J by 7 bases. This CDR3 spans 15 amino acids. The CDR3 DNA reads TGTGCCAGCAGCGTAGATCAACTAGCGGGTATAGAGCAGTACTTC. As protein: CASSVDQLAGIEQYF.

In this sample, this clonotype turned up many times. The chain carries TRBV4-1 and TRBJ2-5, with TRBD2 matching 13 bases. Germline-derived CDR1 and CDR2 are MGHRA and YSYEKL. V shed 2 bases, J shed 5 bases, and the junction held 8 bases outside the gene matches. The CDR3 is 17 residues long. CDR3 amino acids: CASSQFTRTSGSETQYF. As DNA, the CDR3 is TGCGCCAGCAGCCAATTCACACGGACTAGCGGGAGTGAGACCCAGTACTTC.

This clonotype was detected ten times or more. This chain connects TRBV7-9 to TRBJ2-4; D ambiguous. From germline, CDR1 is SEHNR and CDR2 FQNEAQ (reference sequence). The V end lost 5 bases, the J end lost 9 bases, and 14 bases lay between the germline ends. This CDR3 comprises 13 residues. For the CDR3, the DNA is TGTGCCAGCAGCGACGACTTGCGAACCATTCAGTACTTC. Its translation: CASSDDLRTIQYF.

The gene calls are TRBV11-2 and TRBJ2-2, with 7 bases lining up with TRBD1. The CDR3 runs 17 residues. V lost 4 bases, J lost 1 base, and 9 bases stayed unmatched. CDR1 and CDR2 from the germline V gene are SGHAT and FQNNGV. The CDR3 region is CASSSQAGTVNTGELFF. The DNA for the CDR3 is TGTGCCAGCAGCTCCCAAGCCGGGACAGTGAACACCGGGGAGCTGTTTTTT. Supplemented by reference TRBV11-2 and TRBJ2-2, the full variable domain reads EAGVAQSPRYKIIEKRQSVAFWCNPISGHATLYWYQQILGQGPKLLIQFQNNGVVDDSQLPKDRFSAERLKGVDSTLKIQPAKLEDSAVYLCASSSQAGTVNTGELFFGEGSRLTVL.

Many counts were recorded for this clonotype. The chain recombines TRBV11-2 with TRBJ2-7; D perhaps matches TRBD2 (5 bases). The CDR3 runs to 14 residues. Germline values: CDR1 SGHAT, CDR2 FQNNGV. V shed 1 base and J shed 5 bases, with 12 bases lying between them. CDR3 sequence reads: CASSLVREDHEQYF. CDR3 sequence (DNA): TGTGCCAGCAGCTTAGTACGGGAAGACCACGAGCAGTACTTC.

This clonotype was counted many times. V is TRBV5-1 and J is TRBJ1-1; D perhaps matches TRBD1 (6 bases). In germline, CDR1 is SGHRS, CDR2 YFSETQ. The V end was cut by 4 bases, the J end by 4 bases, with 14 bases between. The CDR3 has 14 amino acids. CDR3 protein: CASSPVVRGTEAFF. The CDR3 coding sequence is TGCGCCAGCAGCCCGGTGGTCAGGGGCACTGAAGCTTTCTTT.

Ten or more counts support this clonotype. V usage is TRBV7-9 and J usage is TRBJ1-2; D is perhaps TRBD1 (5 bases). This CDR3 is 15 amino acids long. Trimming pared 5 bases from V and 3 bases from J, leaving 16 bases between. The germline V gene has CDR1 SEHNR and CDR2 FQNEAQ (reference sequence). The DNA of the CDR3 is TGTGCCAGCAGCCGAACGACAGCGGAAGACTATGGCTACACCTTC. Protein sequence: CASSRTTAEDYGYTF.

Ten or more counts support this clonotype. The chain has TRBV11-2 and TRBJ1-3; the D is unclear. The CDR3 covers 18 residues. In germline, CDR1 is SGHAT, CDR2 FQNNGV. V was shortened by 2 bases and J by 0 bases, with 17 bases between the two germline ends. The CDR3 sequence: CASSLRRAGSLSGNTIYF. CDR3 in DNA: TGTGCCAGCAGCTTAAGGCGGGCCGGCAGTCTCTCTGGAAACACCATATATTTT.

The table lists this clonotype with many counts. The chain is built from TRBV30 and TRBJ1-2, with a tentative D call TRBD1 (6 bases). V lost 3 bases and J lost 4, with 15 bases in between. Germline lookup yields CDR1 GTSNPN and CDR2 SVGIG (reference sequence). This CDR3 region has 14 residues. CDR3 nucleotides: TGTGCCTGGAGCAGGGAACTCAGGGGCTATGGCTACACCTTC. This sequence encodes CAWSRELRGYGYTF.

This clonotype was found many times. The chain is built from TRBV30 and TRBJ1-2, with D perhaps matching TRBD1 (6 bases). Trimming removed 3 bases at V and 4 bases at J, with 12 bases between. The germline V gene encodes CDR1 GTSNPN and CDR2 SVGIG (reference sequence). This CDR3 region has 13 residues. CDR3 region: CAWRQGTSYGYTF. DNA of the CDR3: TGTGCCTGGAGACAGGGAACGTCCTATGGCTACACCTTC.

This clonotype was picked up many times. In DNA form, the CDR3 reads TGTGCCAGCAGCTCCCTAGAGCCCGAGCAGTACTTC. This encodes CASSSLEPEQYF. The chain combines TRBV11-1 with TRBJ2-7; D not resolved. V gave up 4 bases and J gave up 6 bases, with 10 bases separating them. Germline CDR1 and CDR2: SGHAT and FQDESV (reference sequence). This CDR3 region has 12 residues. Based on the CDR3 plus reference TRBV11-1 and TRBJ2-7, the full variable domain is EAEVAQSPRYKITEKSQAVAFWCDPISGHATLYWYRQILGQGPELLVQFQDESVVDDSQLPKDRFSAERLKGVDSTLKIQPAELGDSAMYLCASSSLEPEQYFGPGTRLTVT.